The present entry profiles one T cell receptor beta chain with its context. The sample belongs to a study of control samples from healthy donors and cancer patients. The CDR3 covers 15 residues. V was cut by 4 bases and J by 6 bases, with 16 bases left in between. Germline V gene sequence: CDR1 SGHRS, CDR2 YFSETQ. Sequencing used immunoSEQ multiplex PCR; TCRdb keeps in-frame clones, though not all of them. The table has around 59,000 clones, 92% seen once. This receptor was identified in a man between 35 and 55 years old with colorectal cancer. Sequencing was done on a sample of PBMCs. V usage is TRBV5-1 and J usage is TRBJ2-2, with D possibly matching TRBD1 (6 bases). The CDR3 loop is CASSPLAGESGELFF. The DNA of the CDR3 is TGCGCCAGCAGCCCCCTGGCAGGGGAATCCGGGGAGCTGTTTTTT.